This T cell receptor beta chain was sequenced for a study of Ad26.COV2.S vaccination and SARS-CoV-2 variants. About the study: Enrollment placed the donor in the COV1001 Ad26.COV2.S trial arm. Overall study results and limits: Vaccinees and placebo recipients showed similar non-spike TCR breadth.

Concerning this clone: The target antigen is unknown.

Treatment given: around 19 received Ad26.COV2.S at low or high dose, single or two shots; about 5 received placebo; per-sample allocation not given. Samples were taken on day 63 after the first vaccine or placebo injection. Clones were sequenced by immunoSEQ multiplex PCR, and TCRdb holds only the in-frame ones, with some missing. The data show hundreds of thousands of clones, around 90% seen once. With 4 bases removed from V and 0 bases from J, the gap between germline ends came to 12 bases. CDR3 size: 15 residues. CDR1 and CDR2 (germline): KGHSH, LQKENI. The sequence was collected from a person between 18 and 59 years old who received the Ad26.COV2.S COVID-19 vaccine or a placebo. The V call is TRBV18, the J call TRBJ1-1, with D perhaps matching TRBD1 (5 bases). Sample: peripheral blood, taken in a trial of Ad26.COV2.S vaccine versus placebo. The CDR3 DNA reads TGTGCCAGCTCACAAGGAGGGGAAATGAACACTGAAGCTTTCTTT. Protein sequence: CASSQGGEMNTEAFF.